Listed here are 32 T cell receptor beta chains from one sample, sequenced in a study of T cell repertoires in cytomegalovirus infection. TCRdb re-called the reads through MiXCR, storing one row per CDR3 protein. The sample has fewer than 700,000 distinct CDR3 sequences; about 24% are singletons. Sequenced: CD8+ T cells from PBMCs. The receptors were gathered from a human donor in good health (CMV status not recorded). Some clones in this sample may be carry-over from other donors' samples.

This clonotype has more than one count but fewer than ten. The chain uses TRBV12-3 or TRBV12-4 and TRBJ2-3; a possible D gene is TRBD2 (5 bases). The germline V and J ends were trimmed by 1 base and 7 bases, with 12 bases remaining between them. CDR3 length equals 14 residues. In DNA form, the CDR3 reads TGTGCCAGCAGTTTAGATAGGGAGTTCCATACGCAGTATTTT. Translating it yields CASSLDREFHTQYF.

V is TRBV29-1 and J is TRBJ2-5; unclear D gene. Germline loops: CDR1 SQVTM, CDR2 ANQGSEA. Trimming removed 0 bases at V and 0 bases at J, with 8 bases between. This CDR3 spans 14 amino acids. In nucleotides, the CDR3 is TGCAGCGTTGAAGATTGGGAATACCAAGAGACCCAGTACTTC. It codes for CSVEDWEYQETQYF.

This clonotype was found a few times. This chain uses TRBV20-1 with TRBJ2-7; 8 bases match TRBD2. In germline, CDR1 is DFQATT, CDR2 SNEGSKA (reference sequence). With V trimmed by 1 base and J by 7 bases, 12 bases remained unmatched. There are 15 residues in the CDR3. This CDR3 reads CSARGLSGGANEQYF. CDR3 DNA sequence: TGCAGTGCTAGAGGGCTTTCCGGGGGGGCCAATGAGCAGTACTTC.

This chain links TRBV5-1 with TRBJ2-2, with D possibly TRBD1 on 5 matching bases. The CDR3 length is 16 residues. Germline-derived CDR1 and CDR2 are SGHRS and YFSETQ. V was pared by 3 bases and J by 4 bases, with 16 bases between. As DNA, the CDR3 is TGCGCCAGCAGCTCTGACAGCCCGTCGGGCACCGGGGAGCTGTTTTTT. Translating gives CASSSDSPSGTGELFF.

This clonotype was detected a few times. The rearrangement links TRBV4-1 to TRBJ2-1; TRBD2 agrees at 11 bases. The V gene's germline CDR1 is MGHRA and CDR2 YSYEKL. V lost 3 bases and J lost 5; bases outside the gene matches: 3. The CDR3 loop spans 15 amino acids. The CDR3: CASSHLAGGDNEQFF. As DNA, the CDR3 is TGCGCCAGCAGCCACTTAGCGGGGGGGGACAATGAGCAGTTCTTC.

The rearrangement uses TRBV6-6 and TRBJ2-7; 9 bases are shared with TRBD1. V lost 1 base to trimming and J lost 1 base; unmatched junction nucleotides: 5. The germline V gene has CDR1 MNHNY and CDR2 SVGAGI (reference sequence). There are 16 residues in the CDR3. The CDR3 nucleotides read TGTGCCAGCAGTTACTTCGGACAGGGGAATTCCTACGAGCAGTACTTC. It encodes CASSYFGQGNSYEQYF.

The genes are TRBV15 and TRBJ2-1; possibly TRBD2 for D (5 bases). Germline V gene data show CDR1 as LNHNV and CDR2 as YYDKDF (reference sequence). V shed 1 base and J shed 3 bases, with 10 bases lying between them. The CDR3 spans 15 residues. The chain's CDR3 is CATSRVQTNYNEQFF. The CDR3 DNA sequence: TGTGCCACCAGCAGAGTTCAGACTAACTACAATGAGCAGTTCTTC.

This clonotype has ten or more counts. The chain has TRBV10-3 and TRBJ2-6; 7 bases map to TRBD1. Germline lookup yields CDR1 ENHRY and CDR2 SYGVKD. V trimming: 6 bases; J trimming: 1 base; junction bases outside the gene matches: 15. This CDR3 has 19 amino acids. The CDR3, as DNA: TGTGCCATCAGACAATTAGTACAGGGGCAGTCTTCTGGGGCCAACGTCCTGACTTTC. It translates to CAIRQLVQGQSSGANVLTF.

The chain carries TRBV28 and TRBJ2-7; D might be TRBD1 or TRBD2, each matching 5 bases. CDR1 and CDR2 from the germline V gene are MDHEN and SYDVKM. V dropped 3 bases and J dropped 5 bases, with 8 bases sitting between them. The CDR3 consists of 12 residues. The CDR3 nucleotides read TGTGCCAGCAGTTTGGGGGATAACGAGCAGTACGTC. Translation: CASSLGDNEQYV.

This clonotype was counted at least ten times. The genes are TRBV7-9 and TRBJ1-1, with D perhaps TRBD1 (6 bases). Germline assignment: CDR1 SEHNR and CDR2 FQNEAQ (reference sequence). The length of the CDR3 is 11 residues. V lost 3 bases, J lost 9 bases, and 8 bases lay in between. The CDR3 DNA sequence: TGTGCCAGCAGCTTCGGGGGCAAAGCTTTCTTT. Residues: CASSFGGKAFF.

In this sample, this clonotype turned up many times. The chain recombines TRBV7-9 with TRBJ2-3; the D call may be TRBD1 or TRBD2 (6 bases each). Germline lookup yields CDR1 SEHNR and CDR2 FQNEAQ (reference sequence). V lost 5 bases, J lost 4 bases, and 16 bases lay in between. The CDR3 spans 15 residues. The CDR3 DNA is TGTGCCAGCAGCCCCGAGGGGGGCCGTGCAGATACGCAGTATTTT. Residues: CASSPEGGRADTQYF.

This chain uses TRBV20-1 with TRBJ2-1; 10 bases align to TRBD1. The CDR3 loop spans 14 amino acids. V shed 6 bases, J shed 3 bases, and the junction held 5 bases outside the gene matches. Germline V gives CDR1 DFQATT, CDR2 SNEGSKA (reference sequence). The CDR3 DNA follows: TGCAGTGCACCGGACAGGGGGAACTACAATGAGCAGTTCTTC. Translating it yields CSAPDRGNYNEQFF.

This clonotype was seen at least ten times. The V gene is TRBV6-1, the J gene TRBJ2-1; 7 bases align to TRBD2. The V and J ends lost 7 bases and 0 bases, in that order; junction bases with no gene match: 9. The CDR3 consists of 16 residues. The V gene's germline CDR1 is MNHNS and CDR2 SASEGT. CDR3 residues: CASTRTGLSSYNEQFF. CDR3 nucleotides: TGTGCCAGCACCAGAACGGGACTAAGCTCCTACAATGAGCAGTTCTTC.

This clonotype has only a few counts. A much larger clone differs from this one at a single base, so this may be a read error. DNA for the CDR3: TGTGCCAGCAGCCCGACGGCGGGAAGGGAGCAGTTCTTC. Translating gives CASSPTAGREQFF. The chain joins TRBV7-8 to TRBJ2-1, with D possibly matching TRBD2 (6 bases). V was clipped by 5 bases and J by 10 bases, with 15 bases between them. This CDR3 contains 13 residues. In germline, CDR1 is SGHVS, CDR2 FQNEAQ.

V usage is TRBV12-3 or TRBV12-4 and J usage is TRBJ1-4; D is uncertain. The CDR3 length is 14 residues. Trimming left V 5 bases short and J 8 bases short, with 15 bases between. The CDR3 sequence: CASSPGTPREKLFF. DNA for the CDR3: TGTGCCAGCAGTCCTGGAACCCCGCGGGAAAAACTGTTTTTT.

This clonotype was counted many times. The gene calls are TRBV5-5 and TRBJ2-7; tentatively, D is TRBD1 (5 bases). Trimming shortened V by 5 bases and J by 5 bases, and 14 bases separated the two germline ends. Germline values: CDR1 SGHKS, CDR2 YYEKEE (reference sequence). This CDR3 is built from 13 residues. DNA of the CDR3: TGTGCCAGCAGTTCGCCAGGGTCTGACGAGCAGTACGTC. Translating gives CASSSPGSDEQYV.

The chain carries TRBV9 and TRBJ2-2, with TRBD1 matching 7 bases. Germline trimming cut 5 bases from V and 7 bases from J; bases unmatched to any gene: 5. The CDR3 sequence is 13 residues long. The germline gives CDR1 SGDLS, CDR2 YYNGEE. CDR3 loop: CASRTGQHGELFF. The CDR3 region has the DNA TGTGCCAGCAGGACGGGACAGCACGGGGAGCTGTTTTTT.

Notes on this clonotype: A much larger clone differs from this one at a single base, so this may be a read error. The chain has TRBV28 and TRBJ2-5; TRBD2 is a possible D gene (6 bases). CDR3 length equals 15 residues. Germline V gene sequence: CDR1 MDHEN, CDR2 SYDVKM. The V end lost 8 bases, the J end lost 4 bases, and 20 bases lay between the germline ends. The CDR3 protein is CASGLGGLIRETQYF. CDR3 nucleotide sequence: TGTGCCAGCGGGTTAGGCGGACTAATCCGAGAGACCCAGTACTTC.

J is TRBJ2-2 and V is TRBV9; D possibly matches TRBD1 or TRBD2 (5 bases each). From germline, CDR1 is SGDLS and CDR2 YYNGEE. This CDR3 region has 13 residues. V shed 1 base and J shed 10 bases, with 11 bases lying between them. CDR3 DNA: TGTGCCAGCAGCGTATCGGGGCGCGAGGAGCTGTTTTTT. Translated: CASSVSGREELFF.

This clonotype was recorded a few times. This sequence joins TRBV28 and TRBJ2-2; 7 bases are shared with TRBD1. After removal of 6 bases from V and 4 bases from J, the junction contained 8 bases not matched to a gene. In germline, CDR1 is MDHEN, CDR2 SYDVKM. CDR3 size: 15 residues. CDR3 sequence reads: CASRRGEGATGELFF. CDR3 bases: TGTGCCAGCAGACGGGGCGAGGGGGCCACCGGGGAGCTGTTTTTT.

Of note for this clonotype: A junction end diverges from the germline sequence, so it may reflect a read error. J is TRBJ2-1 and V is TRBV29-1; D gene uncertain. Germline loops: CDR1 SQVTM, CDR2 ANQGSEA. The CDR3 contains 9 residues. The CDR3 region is CSVHNEQCF. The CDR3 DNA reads TGCAGCGTCCACAATGAGCAGTGCTTC.

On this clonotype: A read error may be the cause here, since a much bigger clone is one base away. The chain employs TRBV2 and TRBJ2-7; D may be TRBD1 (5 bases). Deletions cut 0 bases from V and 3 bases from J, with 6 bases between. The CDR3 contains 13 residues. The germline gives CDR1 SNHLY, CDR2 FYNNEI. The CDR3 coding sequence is TGTGCCAGCAGTGAAGCGGGGCTCTACGAGCAGTACTTC. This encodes CASSEAGLYEQYF.

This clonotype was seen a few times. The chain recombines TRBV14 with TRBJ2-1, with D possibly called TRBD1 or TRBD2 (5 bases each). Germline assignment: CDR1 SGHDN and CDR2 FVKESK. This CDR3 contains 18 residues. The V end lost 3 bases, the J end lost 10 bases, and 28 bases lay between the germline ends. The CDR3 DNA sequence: TGTGCCAGCAGCCACCCAAGGGACGGTTTGCGGCGCTCTGGGGAGCAGTTCTTC. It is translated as CASSHPRDGLRRSGEQFF.

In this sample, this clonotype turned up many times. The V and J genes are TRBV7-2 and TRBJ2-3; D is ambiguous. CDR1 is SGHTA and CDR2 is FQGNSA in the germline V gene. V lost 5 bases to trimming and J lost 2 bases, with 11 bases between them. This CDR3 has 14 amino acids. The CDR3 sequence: CASSPTKFTDTQYF. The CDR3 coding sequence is TGTGCCAGCAGCCCGACCAAATTCACAGATACGCAGTATTTT. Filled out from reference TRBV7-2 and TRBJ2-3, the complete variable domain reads GAGVSQSPSNKVTEKGKDVELRCDPISGHTALYWYRQSLGQGLEFLIYFQGNSAPDKSGLPSDRFSAERTGGSVSTLTIQRTQQEDSAVYLCASSPTKFTDTQYFGPGTRLTVL.

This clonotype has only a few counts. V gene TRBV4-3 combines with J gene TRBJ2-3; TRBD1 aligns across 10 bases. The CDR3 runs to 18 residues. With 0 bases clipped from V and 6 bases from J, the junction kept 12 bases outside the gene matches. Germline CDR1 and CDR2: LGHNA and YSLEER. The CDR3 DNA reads TGCGCCAGCAGCCAAGAAGCGGGGGACAGGGGAATCGCGGATACGCAGTATTTT. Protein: CASSQEAGDRGIADTQYF.

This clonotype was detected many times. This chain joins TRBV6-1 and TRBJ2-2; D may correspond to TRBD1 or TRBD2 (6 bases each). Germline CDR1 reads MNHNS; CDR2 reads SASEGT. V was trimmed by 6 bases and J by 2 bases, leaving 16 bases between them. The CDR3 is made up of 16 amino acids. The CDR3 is CASRGGLTGNTGELFF. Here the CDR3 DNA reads TGTGCCAGCAGAGGGGGACTGACCGGAAACACCGGGGAGCTGTTTTTT.

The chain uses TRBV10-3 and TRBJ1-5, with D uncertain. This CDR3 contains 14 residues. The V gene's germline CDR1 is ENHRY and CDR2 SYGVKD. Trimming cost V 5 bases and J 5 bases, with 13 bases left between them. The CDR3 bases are TGTGCCATCAGTCCCGGGTCCGACTATCAGCCCCAGCATTTT. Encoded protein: CAISPGSDYQPQHF.

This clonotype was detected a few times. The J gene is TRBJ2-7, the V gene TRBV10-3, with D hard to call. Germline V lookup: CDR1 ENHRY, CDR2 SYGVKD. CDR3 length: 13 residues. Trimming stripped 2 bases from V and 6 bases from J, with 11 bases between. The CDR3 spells CAISEKFTSEQYV. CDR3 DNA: TGTGCCATCAGTGAGAAGTTTACCAGCGAGCAGTACGTC.

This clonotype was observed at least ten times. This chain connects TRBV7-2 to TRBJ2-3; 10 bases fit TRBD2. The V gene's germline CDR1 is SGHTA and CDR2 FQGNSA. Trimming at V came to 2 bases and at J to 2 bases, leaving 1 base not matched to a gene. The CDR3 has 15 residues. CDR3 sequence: CASSLTSGDTDTQYF. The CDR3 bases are TGTGCCAGCAGCTTAACTAGCGGGGACACAGATACGCAGTATTTT.

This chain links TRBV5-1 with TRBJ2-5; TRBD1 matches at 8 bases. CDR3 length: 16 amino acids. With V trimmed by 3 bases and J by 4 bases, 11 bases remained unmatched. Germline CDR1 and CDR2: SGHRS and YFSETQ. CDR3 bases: TGCGCCAGCAGCTCCTCGACAGGGGAAATCGGAGAGACCCAGTACTTC. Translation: CASSSSTGEIGETQYF.

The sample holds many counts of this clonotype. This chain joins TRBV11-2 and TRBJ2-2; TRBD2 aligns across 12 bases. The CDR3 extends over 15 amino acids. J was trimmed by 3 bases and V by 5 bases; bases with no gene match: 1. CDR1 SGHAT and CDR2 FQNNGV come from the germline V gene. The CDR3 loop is CASSTSGGYTGELFF. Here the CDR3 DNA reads TGTGCCAGCAGCACTAGCGGGGGGTACACCGGGGAGCTGTTTTTT.

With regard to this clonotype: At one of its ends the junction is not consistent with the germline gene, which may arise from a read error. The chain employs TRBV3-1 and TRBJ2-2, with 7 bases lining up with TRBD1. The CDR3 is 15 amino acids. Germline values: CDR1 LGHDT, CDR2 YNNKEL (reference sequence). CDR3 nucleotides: TGTGCCAGCACCCAAGGGGGCACGAACACCGGGGAGCTGTTTTTT. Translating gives CASTQGGTNTGELFF.